Listed here are 25 T cell receptor beta chains from one sample, sequenced in a study of T cell repertoires in cytomegalovirus infection. A single record per CDR3 protein comes from TCRdb applying MiXCR to the reads. The sample includes 750,000 to 950,000 distinct CDR3 sequences, under 35% seen only once; the top ten take 13%. Their specific antigens are unknown. The sequencing here drew on cultured CD8+ T cells from PBMCs, taken from culture after CMV antigen stimulation. These TCRs come from a human donor in good health (CMV status not recorded). Some clones in this sample may be carry-over from other donors' samples.

The chain is built from TRBV12-3 or TRBV12-4 and TRBJ1-5; 8 bases align to TRBD1. The V gene end was trimmed by 0 bases and the J gene end by 1 base; junction bases not matched to a gene: 5. The CDR3 has 17 residues. CDR3 amino acids: CASSLAPGTGSNQPQHF. The CDR3, as DNA: TGTGCCAGCAGTTTAGCGCCCGGGACAGGAAGCAATCAGCCCCAGCATTTT.

The V call is TRBV3-1, the J call TRBJ2-4; tentative D call: TRBD2 (6 bases). The CDR3 contains 15 residues. Germline CDR1 and CDR2: LGHDT and YNNKEL (reference sequence). V was shortened by 3 bases and J by 0 bases, with 9 bases between the two germline ends. CDR3 nucleotide sequence: TGTGCCAGCAGCCACCCGGGACTAGCCAAAAACATTCAGTACTTC. It translates to CASSHPGLAKNIQYF.

The gene calls are TRBV2 and TRBJ2-5; D remains ambiguous. From germline, CDR1 is SNHLY and CDR2 FYNNEI. Between the trimmed V and J ends, which lost 5 bases and 5 bases, there was a span of 12 bases. The CDR3 is made up of 13 amino acids. The CDR3 DNA follows: TGTGCCAGCAGTTGGTGGGCGGAGGAGACCCAGTACTTC. Translating gives CASSWWAEETQYF.

In its sample, this clonotype was seen a few times. CDR3 bases: TGCGCCAGCAGCCAGGGTCGGGACAGATCCTACGAGCAGTACTTC. Translation: CASSQGRDRSYEQYF. The chain uses TRBV4-1 and TRBJ2-7; 7 bases are shared with TRBD1. Germline V lookup: CDR1 MGHRA, CDR2 YSYEKL. V dropped 3 bases and J dropped 1; count of bases not matched to a gene: 6. The CDR3 loop spans 15 amino acids.

This clonotype showed up just a few times. The chain employs TRBV27 and TRBJ2-3; 10 positions match TRBD1. J gave up 5 bases and V 10 bases, and 6 bases lay outside the gene matches. In germline, CDR1 is MNHEY, CDR2 SMNVEV (reference sequence). The CDR3 is 13 residues long. DNA for the CDR3: TGTGCCATACGACAGGGGGCGGGAGATACGCAGTATTTT. This encodes CAIRQGAGDTQYF.

The V call is TRBV27, the J call TRBJ1-1; D is unclear. The germline CDR1 and CDR2 sequences are MNHEY and SMNVEV (reference sequence). With 5 bases removed from V and 4 bases from J, the gap between germline ends came to 11 bases. The CDR3 has 13 amino acids. CDR3 coding DNA: TGTGCCAGCAGTGAGGTGGAGAGCACTGAAGCTTTCTTT. Translating gives CASSEVESTEAFF.

The CDR3 spells CASSTKGWASGENNEQFF. CDR3 bases: TGTGCCAGCAGTACCAAGGGGTGGGCTAGCGGGGAGAACAATGAGCAGTTCTTC. The chain links TRBV6-1 to TRBJ2-1; TRBD2 aligns across 9 bases. V trimming: 5 bases; J trimming: 5 bases; junction bases outside the gene matches: 16. The germline CDR1 and CDR2 sequences are MNHNS and SASEGT. CDR3 length: 18 amino acids.

The sample holds a few counts of this clonotype. This chain uses TRBV6-5 with TRBJ1-1; D not certain. Germline V gene lookup returns CDR1 MNHEY and CDR2 SVGAGI. Between the trimmed V and J ends, which lost 4 bases and 1 base, there was a span of 19 bases. The CDR3 totals 17 residues. CDR3 protein: CASSSAISVESNTEAFF. For the CDR3, the DNA is TGTGCCAGCAGTTCGGCCATCTCCGTCGAATCGAACACTGAAGCTTTCTTT.

This chain joins TRBV27 and TRBJ1-1; D gene uncertain. CDR3 length equals 13 residues. The germline V gene has CDR1 MNHEY and CDR2 SMNVEV (reference sequence). V lost 8 bases and J 1 base, leaving 11 bases between the germline ends. The CDR3 DNA sequence: TGTGCCAGCTCCGTGTCAGGGAACACTGAAGCTTTCTTT. Its protein is CASSVSGNTEAFF.

This sequence joins TRBV6-1 and TRBJ2-6; 11 nucleotides align to TRBD1. Trimming at V came to 3 bases and at J to 4 bases, leaving 8 bases not matched to a gene. This CDR3 is built from 18 residues. Germline V gene lookup returns CDR1 MNHNS and CDR2 SASEGT. The CDR3 loop reads CASSDRRDRGDGANVLTF. CDR3 bases: TGTGCCAGCAGTGACCGTCGGGACAGGGGGGACGGGGCCAACGTCCTGACTTTC.

In regard to this clonotype: One junction end disagrees with the germline gene, perhaps due to a read error. The chain has TRBV7-9 and TRBJ2-1; D assignment may be TRBD1 or TRBD2 (6 bases each). The germline V gene encodes CDR1 SEHNR and CDR2 FQNEAQ (reference sequence). The CDR3 runs to 15 residues. Written as DNA, the CDR3 is TGTGCCAGCAGCCTCTCCGGGGGCTACTACGATGAGCAGATCTTC. Residues: CASSLSGGYYDEQIF.

This chain links TRBV2 with TRBJ2-5, with 10 bases aligning to TRBD2. Trimming cost V 4 bases and J 0 bases; bases outside gene matches: 5. Per germline, CDR1 SNHLY and CDR2 FYNNEI. The CDR3 has 16 residues. The CDR3 nucleotides are TGTGCCAGCAGTGGACTGACTAGCGGGTACCAAGAGACCCAGTACTTC. Protein: CASSGLTSGYQETQYF.

This clonotype was recorded a few times. CDR3 DNA sequence: TGTGCCAGCAGCTTGGTTCCAGATCCCTACGAGCAGTACTTC. Its protein product is CASSLVPDPYEQYF. This chain connects TRBV7-8 to TRBJ2-7; D is ambiguous. Germline V gives CDR1 SGHVS, CDR2 FQNEAQ. V was cut by 3 bases and J by 2 bases, with 11 bases left in between. This CDR3 contains 14 residues.

This clonotype was detected ten times or more. The chain recombines TRBV12-3 or TRBV12-4 with TRBJ2-7; no reliable D call. The CDR3 covers 12 residues. Trimming left V 3 bases short and J 6 bases short, with 9 bases between. DNA of the CDR3: TGTGCCAGCAGTTTTGGGGTTAGCGAGCAGTACGTC. Translation: CASSFGVSEQYV.

This clonotype was seen ten or more times. This chain connects TRBV7-9 to TRBJ1-2; D gene uncertain. Germline V lookup: CDR1 SEHNR, CDR2 FQNEAQ (reference sequence). CDR3 length: 12 residues. V lost 5 bases and J lost 7, with 11 bases in between. The CDR3 region has the DNA TGTGCCAGCAGCCCTCGGGCATTTGGCTACACCTTC. It yields the protein CASSPRAFGYTF.

The genes are TRBV12-5 and TRBJ1-1; TRBD1 agrees at 7 bases. CDR3 length: 14 residues. J was trimmed by 1 base and V by 3 bases; bases with no gene match: 2. CDR1 LGHNT and CDR2 FRNRAP come from the germline V gene. CDR3 residues: CASGFHRGNTEAFF. For the CDR3, the DNA is TGTGCTAGTGGTTTCCACAGGGGGAACACTGAAGCTTTCTTT.

This sequence joins TRBV7-9 and TRBJ1-4, with no clear D. CDR1 and CDR2 from the germline V gene are SEHNR and FQNEAQ (reference sequence). Trimming cost V 7 bases and J 8 bases, with 14 bases left between them. The length of the CDR3 is 13 residues. The CDR3 sequence: CASTIDRREKLFF. The CDR3 region has the DNA TGTGCCAGCACCATAGATCGGCGAGAAAAACTGTTTTTT.

The gene calls are TRBV7-2 and TRBJ2-3; no reliable D call. Germline V gene data show CDR1 as SGHTA and CDR2 as FQGNSA. The length of the CDR3 is 20 residues. V shed 5 bases and J shed 1 base, with 28 bases lying between them. CDR3 DNA sequence: TGTGCCAGCAGCCAACGGGTGTGGCAGGATAGAGAGGACGGCACAGATACGCAGTATTTT. The encoded protein is CASSQRVWQDREDGTDTQYF.

The chain couples TRBV7-9 to TRBJ2-7; D ambiguous. CDR3 size: 13 residues. V lost 3 bases, J lost 1 base, and 7 bases lay in between. The germline gives CDR1 SEHNR, CDR2 FQNEAQ (reference sequence). The chain's CDR3 is CASSFELSYEQYF. The CDR3 region has the DNA TGTGCCAGCAGCTTCGAACTTTCCTACGAGCAGTACTTC.

The chain carries TRBV4-1 and TRBJ1-2, with 8 positions matching TRBD1. The CDR3 covers 13 residues. The J segment lost 11 bases and the V segment lost 4 bases, leaving 9 bases of the junction unmatched. Germline values: CDR1 MGHRA, CDR2 YSYEKL. DNA for the CDR3: TGCGCCAGCAGCCGTGGGACAGGTCTTGGGTACACCTTC. It codes for CASSRGTGLGYTF.

This clonotype was counted at least ten times. The chain links TRBV27 to TRBJ2-1; tentatively, D is TRBD2 (5 bases). This CDR3 is 14 amino acids long. The V gene's germline CDR1 is MNHEY and CDR2 SMNVEV (reference sequence). Deletions cut 11 bases from V and 0 bases from J, with 14 bases between. CDR3 loop: CASGEGSSYNEQFF. For the CDR3, the DNA is TGTGCCTCCGGAGAGGGTAGCTCCTACAATGAGCAGTTCTTC.

This sequence joins TRBV7-9 and TRBJ2-5, with unresolved D. V shed 4 bases and J shed 5 bases, with 11 bases lying between them. Germline assignment: CDR1 SEHNR and CDR2 FQNEAQ (reference sequence). The CDR3 extends over 13 amino acids. The CDR3 protein is CASSYRTPETQYF. In DNA form, the CDR3 reads TGTGCCAGCAGCTATCGGACCCCGGAGACCCAGTACTTC.

The genes are TRBV4-1 and TRBJ2-1, with D tentatively TRBD1 or TRBD2 (5 bases each). Trimming stripped 4 bases from V and 2 bases from J, with 12 bases between. This CDR3 has 15 amino acids. CDR1 MGHRA and CDR2 YSYEKL come from the germline V gene. In DNA, the CDR3 is TGCGCCAGCAGCCCCGGGACGGACACCTACAATGAGCAGTTCTTC. It is translated as CASSPGTDTYNEQFF.

The CDR3 reads CATSLSNLDGELFF. The CDR3 DNA sequence: TGTGCCACCAGTCTGTCCAATCTTGACGGGGAGCTGTTTTTT. The chain is built from TRBV24-1 and TRBJ2-2, with unresolved D. With 6 bases removed from V and 7 bases from J, the gap between germline ends came to 14 bases. This CDR3 has 14 residues. Germline V lookup: CDR1 KGHDR, CDR2 SFDVKD.

The chain is built from TRBV7-6 and TRBJ1-5; D gene uncertain. The CDR3 is 14 amino acids. Trimming removed 2 bases at V and 2 bases at J, with 7 bases between. Germline CDR1 is SGHVS and CDR2 is FNYEAQ. The CDR3 here is CASSLTWGNQPQHF. DNA for the CDR3: TGTGCCAGCAGCTTAACGTGGGGCAATCAGCCCCAGCATTTT.